This T cell receptor beta chain originates from a study of cytomegalovirus exposure and HLA in healthy donors. Worth noting for this clone: The antigen is unknown.

The V and J ends lost 0 bases and 5 bases respectively, with 10 bases between them. The CDR3 length is 15 residues. The germline V gene encodes CDR1 MGHRA and CDR2 YSYEKL. Libraries were prepared by immunoSEQ multiplex PCR; TCRdb keeps only in-frame clonotypes and omits some of them. The data show about 160,000 clones, with 95% to 97% seen just once and approximately 1% held by the top ten. Regarding the study as a whole: CMV antigen specificity of a few CMV-associated chains was confirmed in vitro. Overall, approximately 150 TCR beta chains were annotated as cytomegalovirus-associated.

The rearrangement links TRBV4-1 to TRBJ1-4, with a possible D match to TRBD1 (5 bases). This clonotype was obtained from a woman aged 18-29 years in good health and CMV-seronegative. Sequencing was carried out using PBMCs. CDR3 nucleotides: TGCGCCAGCAGCCAAGAATGGGCAGGGAATGAAAAACTGTTTTTT. Amino acid sequence: CASSQEWAGNEKLFF.